The T cell receptor beta chain under discussion was sequenced for a study of shared clonotypes between healthy human individuals. Regarding the study as a whole: Estimated richness was generally greater in naive than memory subsets. Relative to their counterparts shared across all four donors, non-shared clonotypes exhibited diminished generation probabilities.

The CDR3 runs to 13 residues. The germline gives CDR1 MDHEN, CDR2 SYDVKM. The V gene end was trimmed by 8 bases and the J gene end by 6 bases; junction bases not matched to a gene: 7. Produced via immunoSEQ multiplex PCR; TCRdb's table is partial and in-frame only. Of 1,400,000 or so clones in the sample, less than 99% were seen once. Comment on this clone: Antigen specificity is unknown.

Memory CD4+ cells were the fraction left after CD45RA+ naive selection. This chain links TRBV28 with TRBJ1-2; 9 bases align to TRBD1. This clonotype was sampled from a man aged 25-45 years in good health. Sequenced sample: naive CD4+ T cells sorted from blood. The sample's subset: CD45RA+ positively selected. CDR3 nucleotides: TGTGCCAGCCTCCGGACAGGGGCGGATGGCTACACCTTC. This gives the protein CASLRTGADGYTF.